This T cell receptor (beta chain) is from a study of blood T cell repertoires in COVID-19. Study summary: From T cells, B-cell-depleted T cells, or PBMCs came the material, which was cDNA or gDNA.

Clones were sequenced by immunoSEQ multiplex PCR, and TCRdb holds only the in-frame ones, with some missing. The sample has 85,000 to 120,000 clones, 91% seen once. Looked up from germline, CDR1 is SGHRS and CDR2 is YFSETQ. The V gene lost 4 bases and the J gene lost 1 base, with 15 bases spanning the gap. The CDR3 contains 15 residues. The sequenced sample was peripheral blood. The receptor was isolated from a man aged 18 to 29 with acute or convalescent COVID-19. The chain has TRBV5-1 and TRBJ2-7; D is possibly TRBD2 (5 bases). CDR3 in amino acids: CASSGRDPLSYEQYF. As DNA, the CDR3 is TGCGCCAGCAGCGGCCGGGATCCGCTTTCCTACGAGCAGTACTTC.